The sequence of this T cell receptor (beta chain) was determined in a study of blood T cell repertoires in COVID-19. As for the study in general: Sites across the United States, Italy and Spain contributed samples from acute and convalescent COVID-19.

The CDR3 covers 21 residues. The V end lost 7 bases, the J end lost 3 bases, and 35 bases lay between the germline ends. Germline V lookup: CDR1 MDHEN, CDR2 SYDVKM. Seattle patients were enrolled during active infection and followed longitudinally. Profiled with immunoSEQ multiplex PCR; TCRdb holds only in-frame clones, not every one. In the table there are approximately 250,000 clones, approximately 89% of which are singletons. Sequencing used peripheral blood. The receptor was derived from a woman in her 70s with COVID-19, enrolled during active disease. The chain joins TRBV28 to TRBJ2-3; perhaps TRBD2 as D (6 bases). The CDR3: CASTYGGISGGGGIGTDTQYF. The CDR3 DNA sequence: TGTGCCAGCACCTACGGGGGTATAAGTGGGGGAGGTGGTATAGGGACAGATACGCAGTATTTT.